The sequence of this T cell receptor beta chain was determined in a study of T cells in Graves' hyperthyroidism and ophthalmopathy. This clonotype was detected many times. Template material for amplifying TCR beta CDR3 regions consisted of RNA transcripts. The study used the HTBI primer set for a first-round RT-PCR of the TCR CDR3. TCRdb reprocessed the multiplex PCR reads with MiXCR, giving one entry per CDR3 protein. Of a few hundred thousand distinct CDR3 sequences listed, about 15% are singletons. Germline V gene data show CDR1 as ENHRY and CDR2 as SYGVKD. V shed 6 bases and J 1 base; nucleotides not matched to a gene: 8. The CDR3 sequence is 15 residues long. Orbital computed tomography and thyroid ultrasound, together with serum TRAb and thyroxine and clinical symptoms, were used for diagnoses.

Sequencing input: blood. The chain employs TRBV10-3 and TRBJ2-7, with 8 bases aligning to TRBD1. The receptor was isolated from a woman in her 30s with Graves' hyperthyroidism. CDR3 residues: CAISFTGTGSYEQYF. The CDR3 nucleotides are TGTGCCATCAGCTTTACCGGGACAGGATCCTACGAGCAGTACTTC.